This T cell receptor beta chain was identified in a study of molecular identifiers for immune sequencing clone quantification. Study-wide results and caveats: Highly expanded clone sizes could be underestimated through barcode sharing by identical TCR molecules.

TCRdb analysed the PCR reads with MiXCR anew, one entry per CDR3 protein. The table has about half a million distinct CDR3 sequences, about a quarter seen once. Sequencing libraries of naive CD8 cells derived from approximately 20,000 to 980,000 sorted cells with 10%, 30% or 50% RNA. Isolation of naive CD8 T cells was achieved by sorting on a CD8+CD4-CCR7+CD45RA+ phenotype. This CDR3 has 14 amino acids. Germline assignment: CDR1 LGHDT and CDR2 YNNKEL (reference sequence). Trimming left V 1 base short and J 0 bases short, with 7 bases between. This clonotype was found a few times. Antigen: not known. The receptor was derived from a human donor in good health. Some libraries in this study had Jurkat cell RNA spiked in. The chain couples TRBV3-1 to TRBJ2-7; a weak D match, TRBD2 (5 bases). The material sequenced was naive CD8+ T cells from blood, with Jurkat cell RNA spiked in. Noted subset: FACS-sorted CD8+CD4-CCR7+CD45RA+ naive T cells. CDR3 sequence reads: CASSQGGFSYEQYF. The CDR3, as DNA: TGTGCCAGCAGCCAAGGAGGGTTCTCCTACGAGCAGTACTTC.